Shown below are 19 T cell receptor beta chains from a single sample sequenced in a study of blood T cell repertoires in COVID-19. Sequencing used immunoSEQ multiplex PCR; TCRdb keeps in-frame clones, though not all of them. The sample has about 76,000 clones; around 87% are singletons. The sample consisted of peripheral blood. These receptors originate from a woman aged 80 or over with active or convalescent COVID-19.

The CDR3 DNA reads TGTGCCAGCAGCTTTACAGGGACCGGTGGCTACACCTTC. Translation gives CASSFTGTGGYTF. This chain joins TRBV7-2 and TRBJ1-2; a weak D match, TRBD1 (6 bases). Trimming removed 3 bases at V and 7 bases at J, with 12 bases between. The CDR3 runs to 13 residues. Germline assignment: CDR1 SGHTA and CDR2 FQGNSA. The full variable domain, in which reference TRBV7-2 and TRBJ1-2 provide the parts outside the CDR3, is GAGVSQSPSNKVTEKGKDVELRCDPISGHTALYWYRQSLGQGLEFLIYFQGNSAPDKSGLPSDRFSAERTGGSVSTLTIQRTQQEDSAVYLCASSFTGTGGYTFGSGTRLTVV.

J is TRBJ2-5 and V is TRBV7-9, with 9 bases that match TRBD1. Trimming took 5 bases from V and 3 from J; bases not matched to a gene: 10. CDR1 and CDR2 from the germline V gene are SEHNR and FQNEAQ (reference sequence). The CDR3 covers 16 residues. Written as DNA, the CDR3 is TGTGCCAGCAGCCTCTTTCGGGACAGGGCCAAAGAGACCCAGTACTTC. This gives the protein CASSLFRDRAKETQYF.

This rearrangement joins TRBV16 to TRBJ1-2, with D possibly matching TRBD1 (5 bases). With 2 bases removed from V and 0 bases from J, the gap between germline ends came to 10 bases. CDR1 KGHSY and CDR2 FQNENV come from the germline V gene. This CDR3 is built from 15 residues. CDR3 nucleotides: TGTGCCAGCAGCCAAAGGACATCAGCTAACTATGGCTACACCTTC. This codes for CASSQRTSANYGYTF.

The rearrangement uses TRBV3-1 (or the pseudogene TRBV3-2) and TRBJ2-7; 9 bases are a match to TRBD2. J gave up 6 bases and V 1 base, and 10 bases lay outside the gene matches. There are 16 residues in the CDR3. CDR1 LGHDT and CDR2 YNNKEL come from the germline V gene (reference sequence). The CDR3 spells CASSQGGAGGFGEQYF. The CDR3 DNA reads as TGTGCCAGCAGCCAAGGAGGTGCGGGGGGGTTTGGCGAGCAGTACTTC.

The V call is TRBV11-2, the J call TRBJ1-1, with D maybe TRBD1 (5 bases). The germline V gene encodes CDR1 SGHAT and CDR2 FQNNGV. CDR3 length equals 14 residues. The ends were cut back, 0 bases at V and 7 bases at J, with 12 bases in the middle. The DNA for the CDR3 is TGTGCCAGCAGCTTAGAGGGGAGGGGCAGTGAAGCTTTCTTT. It specifies CASSLEGRGSEAFF.

This clone was counted only a few times. The chain joins TRBV7-2 to TRBJ2-7; a possible D gene is TRBD1 (5 bases). V shed 3 bases and J shed 0 bases, with 15 bases lying between them. This CDR3 region has 16 residues. CDR1 is SGHTA and CDR2 is FQGNSA in the germline V gene. The CDR3 sequence: CASSLILAGISYEQYF. Here the CDR3 DNA reads TGTGCCAGCAGCTTGATCCTTGCAGGGATCTCCTACGAGCAGTACTTC. The full variable domain, rest sourced from reference TRBV7-2 and TRBJ2-7, is GAGVSQSPSNKVTEKGKDVELRCDPISGHTALYWYRQSLGQGLEFLIYFQGNSAPDKSGLPSDRFSAERTGGSVSTLTIQRTQQEDSAVYLCASSLILAGISYEQYFGPGTRLTVT.

This clone has just a few counts. The rearrangement joins TRBV19 to TRBJ2-2; possible D gene TRBD2, 6 bases. V gave up 1 base and J gave up 8 bases, with 11 bases separating them. Germline V gene sequence: CDR1 LNHDA, CDR2 SQIVND (reference sequence). The CDR3 loop spans 14 amino acids. The CDR3 region has the DNA TGTGCCAGTAGTATAGTCCGGGGGTTGGGGGAGCTGTTTTTT. Amino acid sequence: CASSIVRGLGELFF.

The chain combines TRBV11-2 with TRBJ1-5; a weak D match, TRBD1 (5 bases). Germline assignment: CDR1 SGHAT and CDR2 FQNNGV. V was shortened by 5 bases and J by 10 bases, with 18 bases between the two germline ends. This CDR3 contains 14 residues. CDR3: CASSPQGGAEPQHF. The CDR3 DNA reads TGTGCCAGCAGCCCACAAGGTGGGGCAGAACCCCAGCATTTT.

The chain links TRBV11-2 to TRBJ1-2, with D unclear. Between the trimmed V and J ends, which lost 0 bases and 8 bases, there was a span of 10 bases. This CDR3 comprises 13 residues. Germline V gene data show CDR1 as SGHAT and CDR2 as FQNNGV. CDR3 loop: CASSLDLVGGYTF. The CDR3 region has the DNA TGTGCCAGCAGCTTAGACCTAGTCGGGGGCTACACCTTC.

The rearrangement joins TRBV14 to TRBJ1-2, with D perhaps TRBD1 (6 bases). The CDR3 has 14 amino acids. Germline V gene data show CDR1 as SGHDN and CDR2 as FVKESK. V dropped 5 bases and J dropped 5 bases, with 15 bases sitting between them. DNA of the CDR3: TGTGCCAGCAGCTTAACCAGGGGCCCTTATGGCTACACCTTC. The encoded protein is CASSLTRGPYGYTF.

This chain joins TRBV30 and TRBJ2-1; a possible D gene is TRBD2 (6 bases). V gave up 2 bases and J gave up 8 bases, with 13 bases separating them. CDR1 is GTSNPN, CDR2 SVGIG, per germline (reference sequence). CDR3 length: 13 amino acids. This CDR3 reads CAWSTGRLDEQFF. In DNA, the CDR3 is TGTGCCTGGAGTACGGGAAGACTAGATGAGCAGTTCTTC.

The rearrangement uses TRBV4-1 and TRBJ1-5; 7 nucleotides line up with TRBD1. V was pared by 0 bases and J by 7 bases, with 6 bases of the junction left unmatched. The V gene's germline CDR1 is MGHRA and CDR2 YSYEKL. The CDR3 has 15 residues. The CDR3 region is CASSQDRPGGQPQHF. CDR3 bases: TGCGCCAGCAGCCAAGATCGGCCAGGGGGACAGCCCCAGCATTTT.

Here the CDR3 reads CAWSRDRANEQFF. DNA of the CDR3: TGTGCCTGGAGTCGCGACAGGGCCAATGAGCAGTTCTTC. The rearrangement uses TRBV30 and TRBJ2-1, with 7 bases aligning to TRBD1. The germline gives CDR1 GTSNPN, CDR2 SVGIG (reference sequence). CDR3 size: 13 residues. V was clipped by 2 bases and J by 6 bases; unmatched bases: 4.

The CDR3 spells CASSQDPTSGGNTQYF. The CDR3 DNA reads as TGCGCCAGCAGCCAAGACCCGACTAGCGGGGGTAATACGCAGTATTTT. The V and J genes are TRBV4-1 and TRBJ2-3; 12 bases are shared with TRBD2. CDR3 length: 16 residues. V lost 0 bases, J lost 7 bases, and 5 bases stayed unmatched. The germline gives CDR1 MGHRA, CDR2 YSYEKL.

In this sample, this clone turned up once. The rearrangement joins TRBV11-2 to TRBJ2-7; a possible D gene is TRBD1 (5 bases). Trimming removed 5 bases at V and 3 bases at J, with 11 bases between. The CDR3 has 13 residues. The V gene's germline CDR1 is SGHAT and CDR2 FQNNGV. This CDR3 reads CASSRWGGYEQYF. CDR3 coding DNA: TGTGCCAGCAGCAGGTGGGGCGGCTACGAGCAGTACTTC.

The sample holds a few counts of this clone. The V call is TRBV6-2 or TRBV6-3, the J call TRBJ2-7, with 9 bases that match TRBD2. V lost 5 bases to trimming and J lost 4 bases; unmatched junction nucleotides: 9. CDR3 length equals 15 residues. Germline values: CDR1 MNHEY, CDR2 SVGEGT. The CDR3 DNA follows: TGTGCCAGCAGTGGCTCACCTAGCGGGGTTTACGAGCAGTACTTC. Translating it yields CASSGSPSGVYEQYF.

The chain has TRBV7-9 and TRBJ1-1, with D tentatively TRBD1 (5 bases). The CDR3 is made up of 15 amino acids. CDR1 and CDR2 (germline): SEHNR, FQNEAQ (reference sequence). The V end was cut by 5 bases, the J end by 0 bases, with 13 bases between. The CDR3 sequence is CASSPRGGMNTEAFF. CDR3 nucleotides: TGTGCCAGCAGCCCACGCGGGGGGATGAACACTGAAGCTTTCTTT. The full variable domain, in which reference TRBV7-9 and TRBJ1-1 provide the parts outside the CDR3, is DTGVSQNPRHKITKRGQNVTFRCDPISEHNRLYWYRQTLGQGPEFLTYFQNEAQLEKSRLLSDRFSAERPKGSFSTLEIQRTEQGDSAMYLCASSPRGGMNTEAFFGQGTRLTVV.

The chain recombines TRBV4-3 with TRBJ1-2; D gene unclear. Germline CDR1 and CDR2: LGHNA and YSLEER. The V end lost 0 bases, the J end lost 4 bases, and 12 bases lay between the germline ends. This CDR3 is built from 15 residues. The chain's CDR3 is CASSQDPGKVYGYTF. CDR3 sequence (DNA): TGCGCCAGCAGCCAAGACCCGGGTAAGGTCTATGGCTACACCTTC.

The chain couples TRBV3-1 (or the pseudogene TRBV3-2) to TRBJ2-3, with D unclear. Germline values: CDR1 LGHDT, CDR2 YNNKEL (reference sequence). V was shortened by 8 bases and J by 4 bases, with 7 bases between the two germline ends. This CDR3 comprises 11 residues. CDR3 in DNA: TGTGCCAGCGTGTCGGCAGATACGCAGTATTTT. It is translated as CASVSADTQYF.